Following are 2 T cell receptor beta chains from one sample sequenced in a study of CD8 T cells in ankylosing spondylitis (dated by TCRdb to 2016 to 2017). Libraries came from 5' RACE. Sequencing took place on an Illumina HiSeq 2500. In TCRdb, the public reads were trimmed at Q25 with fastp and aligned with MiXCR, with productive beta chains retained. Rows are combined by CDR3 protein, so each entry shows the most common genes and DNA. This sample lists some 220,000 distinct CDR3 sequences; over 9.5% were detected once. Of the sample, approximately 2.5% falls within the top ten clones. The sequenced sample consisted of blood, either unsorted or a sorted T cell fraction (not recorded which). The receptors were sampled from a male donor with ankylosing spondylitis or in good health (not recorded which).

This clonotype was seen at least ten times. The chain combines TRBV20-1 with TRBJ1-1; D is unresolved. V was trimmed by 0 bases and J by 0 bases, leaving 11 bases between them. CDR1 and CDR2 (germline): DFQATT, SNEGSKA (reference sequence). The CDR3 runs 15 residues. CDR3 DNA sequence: TGCAGTGCTAGAGATGGTGTGGGTCTGAACACTGAAGCTTTCTTT. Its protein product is CSARDGVGLNTEAFF.

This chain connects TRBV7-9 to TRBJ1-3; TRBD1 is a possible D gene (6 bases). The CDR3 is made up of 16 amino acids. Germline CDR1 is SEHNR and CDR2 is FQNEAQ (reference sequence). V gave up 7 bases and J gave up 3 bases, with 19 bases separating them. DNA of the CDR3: TGTGCCAGCACCCCAGTGTGGGGGGCAGGTGGAAACACCATATATTTT. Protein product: CASTPVWGAGGNTIYF.